The rows below give T cell receptor beta chains drawn from one sample of a study of cytomegalovirus exposure and HLA in healthy donors. Clones were sequenced by immunoSEQ multiplex PCR, and TCRdb holds only the in-frame ones, with some missing. The data hold approximately 150,000 clones, with over 75% observed a single time. The sequenced sample was PBMCs. The receptor set was obtained from a woman in her twenties or thirties in good health and CMV-seronegative. CDR3s include the opening cysteine and the closing phenylalanine or tryptophan. A D gene is named only where the DNA matches it firmly. Rows give clone size only sometimes, using once, few, many, or a class for an expanded clone.

CDR3aa: CASSQAPTGVRPLHF; CDR3nt: TGCGCCAGCAGCCAAGCGCCGACAGGGGTAAGACCCCTCCACTTT; j_gene: TRBJ1-6; d_gene: TRBD1; abundance: NA; v_gene: TRBV4-1
CDR3aa: CAWSVGLAVEYF; CDR3nt: TGTGCCTGGAGTGTGGGGCTAGCGGTGGAGTACTTC; j_gene: TRBJ2-7; d_gene: TRBD2; abundance: NA; v_gene: TRBV30
CDR3aa: CASSPGLRQETQYF; CDR3nt: TGTGCCAGCTCACCAGGACTCCGACAAGAGACCCAGTACTTC; j_gene: TRBJ2-5; d_gene: NA; abundance: NA; v_gene: TRBV18
CDR3aa: CASSQASGFSYEQYF; CDR3nt: TGTGCCAGCTCACAAGCTAGCGGATTCTCCTACGAGCAGTACTTC; j_gene: TRBJ2-7; d_gene: TRBD2; abundance: few; v_gene: TRBV18
CDR3aa: CASRSRENYGYTF; CDR3nt: TGTGCCAGCAGGTCCAGGGAAAACTATGGCTACACCTTC; j_gene: TRBJ1-2; d_gene: NA; abundance: NA; v_gene: TRBV6-5
CDR3aa: CASGSGGSMTDTQYF; CDR3nt: TGTGCCAGCGGGTCGGGAGGGAGTATGACAGATACGCAGTATTTT; j_gene: TRBJ2-3; d_gene: TRBD2; abundance: few; v_gene: TRBV9
CDR3aa: CASSIFGTTNYEQYF; CDR3nt: TGTGCCAGTAGTATTTTCGGGACAACGAACTACGAGCAGTACTTC; j_gene: TRBJ2-7; d_gene: NA; abundance: NA; v_gene: TRBV19
CDR3aa: CASIGDHEQYF; CDR3nt: TGCGCCAGCATCGGAGACCACGAGCAGTACTTC; j_gene: TRBJ2-7; d_gene: NA; abundance: few; v_gene: TRBV23-1
CDR3aa: CASSYSRTGGLGTQYF; CDR3nt: TGTGCCAGCAGTTACTCGCGAACAGGGGGTCTGGGGACCCAGTACTTC; j_gene: TRBJ2-5; d_gene: TRBD1; abundance: NA; v_gene: TRBV6-5
CDR3aa: CASSPPPDRASYEQYF; CDR3nt: TGTGCCAGCTCACCACCCCCAGACAGGGCCTCCTACGAGCAGTACTTC; j_gene: TRBJ2-7; d_gene: TRBD1; abundance: NA; v_gene: TRBV18
CDR3aa: CASTRTGVGATSGNTIYF; CDR3nt: TGCGCCAGCACCCGGACGGGGGTAGGGGCCACCTCTGGAAACACCATATATTTT; j_gene: TRBJ1-3; d_gene: NA; abundance: NA; v_gene: TRBV5-1
CDR3aa: CASSLTGGGGELFF; CDR3nt: TGTGCTAGCAGCTTAACTGGGGGCGGCGGGGAGCTGTTTTTT; j_gene: TRBJ2-2; d_gene: NA; abundance: NA; v_gene: TRBV7-7
CDR3aa: CASSPRGVSYTF; CDR3nt: TGTGCCAGCAGCCCACGAGGCGTGTCTTACACCTTC; j_gene: TRBJ1-2; d_gene: NA; abundance: NA; v_gene: TRBV6-5
CDR3aa: CASSIDLWDRVFEQPQHF; CDR3nt: TGTGCCAGTAGTATAGATCTATGGGACAGGGTGTTCGAGCAGCCCCAGCATTTT; j_gene: TRBJ1-5; d_gene: TRBD1; abundance: few; v_gene: TRBV19
CDR3aa: CASSSQGRNSPLHF; CDR3nt: TGTGCCAGCAGCTCCCAGGGGCGTAATTCACCCCTCCACTTT; j_gene: TRBJ1-6; d_gene: NA; abundance: once; v_gene: TRBV7-3
CDR3aa: CSVGDRGNQPQHF; CDR3nt: TGCAGCGTTGGAGACAGGGGGAATCAGCCCCAGCATTTT; j_gene: TRBJ1-5; d_gene: TRBD1; abundance: NA; v_gene: TRBV29-1
CDR3aa: CASSKSAGGAEKLFF; CDR3nt: TGCGCCAGCAGCAAATCGGCGGGGGGAGCTGAAAAACTGTTTTTT; j_gene: TRBJ1-4; d_gene: NA; abundance: NA; v_gene: TRBV4-1
CDR3aa: CASSPTVNQPQHF; CDR3nt: TGTGCCAGCTCACCCACAGTCAATCAGCCCCAGCATTTT; j_gene: TRBJ1-5; d_gene: NA; abundance: NA; v_gene: TRBV18
CDR3aa: CASSQGQGTNYGYTF; CDR3nt: TGTGCCAGCAGTCAAGGGCAGGGGACAAACTATGGCTACACCTTC; j_gene: TRBJ1-2; d_gene: NA; abundance: few; v_gene: TRBV4-2
CDR3aa: CASSFGGTDYEQYF; CDR3nt: TGCGCCAGCAGCTTCGGTGGGACAGACTACGAGCAGTACTTC; j_gene: TRBJ2-7; d_gene: TRBD1; abundance: once; v_gene: TRBV5-1
CDR3aa: CASSQWEWVNEQFF; CDR3nt: TGTGCCAGCAGCCAATGGGAGTGGGTGAATGAGCAGTTCTTC; j_gene: TRBJ2-1; d_gene: NA; abundance: once; v_gene: TRBV14
CDR3aa: CASSPSLGQASYEQYF; CDR3nt: TGTGCCAGCAGTCCTTCATTGGGACAGGCTTCCTACGAGCAGTACTTC; j_gene: TRBJ2-7; d_gene: TRBD1; abundance: NA; v_gene: TRBV27
CDR3aa: CAWSAQQGADGYTF; CDR3nt: TGTGCCTGGAGCGCCCAGCAGGGGGCGGATGGCTACACCTTC; j_gene: TRBJ1-2; d_gene: TRBD1; abundance: NA; v_gene: TRBV30
CDR3aa: CASSLSGTDGETQYF; CDR3nt: TGTGCCAGCAGCTTAAGCGGGACCGATGGAGAGACCCAGTACTTC; j_gene: TRBJ2-5; d_gene: TRBD2; abundance: NA; v_gene: TRBV7-9
CDR3aa: CASSQEPSGVYNEQFF; CDR3nt: TGTGCCAGCAGCCAAGAACCCAGCGGGGTCTACAATGAGCAGTTCTTC; j_gene: TRBJ2-1; d_gene: TRBD2; abundance: NA; v_gene: TRBV4-2
CDR3aa: CASSLAVSGRVTGELFF; CDR3nt: TGTGCCAGCAGCTTAGCCGTTAGCGGGAGGGTGACCGGGGAGCTGTTTTTT; j_gene: TRBJ2-2; d_gene: TRBD2; abundance: NA; v_gene: TRBV7-6
CDR3aa: CASSVGSSGSGDTQYF; CDR3nt: TGTGCCAGCAGCGTAGGGAGTAGCGGGAGTGGCGATACGCAGTATTTT; j_gene: TRBJ2-3; d_gene: TRBD2; abundance: NA; v_gene: TRBV9
CDR3aa: CASSQDFGQGARYEQYF; CDR3nt: TGTGCCAGCAGCCAAGATTTTGGGCAGGGGGCGCGTTACGAGCAGTACTTC; j_gene: TRBJ2-7; d_gene: TRBD1; abundance: NA; v_gene: TRBV4-2
CDR3aa: CASSARGGGAYNEQFF; CDR3nt: TGTGCCAGCAGCGCCAGGGGCGGGGGGGCCTACAATGAGCAGTTCTTC; j_gene: TRBJ2-1; d_gene: TRBD2; abundance: NA; v_gene: TRBV9
CDR3aa: CAVRETYGYTF; CDR3nt: TGCGCCGTACGGGAAACCTATGGCTACACCTTC; j_gene: TRBJ1-2; d_gene: NA; abundance: NA; v_gene: TRBV5-1
CDR3aa: CASSLEAGTGILGGQPQHF; CDR3nt: TGTGCCAGCAGCTTAGAGGCTGGGACAGGGATTTTAGGAGGCCAGCCCCAGCATTTT; j_gene: TRBJ1-5; d_gene: TRBD1; abundance: once; v_gene: TRBV7-8